This T cell receptor (beta chain) was profiled in a study of CXCR3-negative and CXCR3-positive naive CD8 T cells. Study-level results: TRB CDR3 hydrophobicity was greater in CXCR3-positive naive cells than in CXCR3-negative naive cells. Naive CXCR3-negative and CXCR3-positive cells had similar TRBV-TRBJ usage; memory differed.

Remarks on this clonotype: As yet, its antigen is unknown.

This CDR3 is 15 amino acids long. CDR1 and CDR2 (germline): MNHNY, SVGAGI (reference sequence). The authors gated naive CD8+ T cells as CD45RO-CCR7+CD27+CD95-. 5' RACE that incorporated UMI labels was used to prepare the TRB cDNA libraries. No DNA is given; TCRdb re-called the 5' RACE reads and lists each CDR3 protein once. The sample totals 140,000 to 150,000 distinct CDR3 sequences; its top ten clones hold about 0.28%. The specimen sequenced was naive CXCR3+ CD8+ T cells from blood. Subset meaning: CD45RO-CCR7+CD27+CD95- naive CD8+ T cells expressing CXCR3 (TNR3+). The sequence came from a human donor in good health. Some clones in this sample may be carry-over from other donors' samples. The rearrangement links TRBV6-6 to TRBJ1-1. CDR3 residues: CASRDVEAPNTEAFF.